This TCR beta chain was identified in a study of blood T cell repertoires in COVID-19. The overall study: In each case, the material was cDNA or gDNA derived from T cells, B-cell-depleted T cells, or PBMCs.

The junction had 3 bases not matched to a gene; V was cut back by 2 bases and J by 1 base. Germline values: CDR1 LGHNT, CDR2 FRNRAP. This CDR3 spans 16 amino acids. Measured with immunoSEQ multiplex PCR; TCRdb has only the in-frame clones, and not every one. The sample gives tens of thousands of clones, roughly 93% of which show up once; roughly 1.5% is in the top ten. The rearrangement links TRBV12-5 to TRBJ2-1, with 9 bases matching TRBD2. This receptor was obtained from a human donor in a cohort sampled during active COVID-19. The material sequenced was peripheral blood. The CDR3 DNA follows: TGTGCTAGTGGTTTGTATGCGGGAGGGTCCTACAATGAGCAGTTCTTC. This sequence encodes CASGLYAGGSYNEQFF. Combining the CDR3 with reference TRBV12-5 and TRBJ2-1 gives the whole variable domain DARVTQTPRHKVTEMGQEVTMRCQPILGHNTVFWYRQTMMQGLELLAYFRNRAPLDDSGMPKDRFSAEMPDATLATLKIQPSEPRDSAVYFCASGLYAGGSYNEQFFGPGTRLTVL.